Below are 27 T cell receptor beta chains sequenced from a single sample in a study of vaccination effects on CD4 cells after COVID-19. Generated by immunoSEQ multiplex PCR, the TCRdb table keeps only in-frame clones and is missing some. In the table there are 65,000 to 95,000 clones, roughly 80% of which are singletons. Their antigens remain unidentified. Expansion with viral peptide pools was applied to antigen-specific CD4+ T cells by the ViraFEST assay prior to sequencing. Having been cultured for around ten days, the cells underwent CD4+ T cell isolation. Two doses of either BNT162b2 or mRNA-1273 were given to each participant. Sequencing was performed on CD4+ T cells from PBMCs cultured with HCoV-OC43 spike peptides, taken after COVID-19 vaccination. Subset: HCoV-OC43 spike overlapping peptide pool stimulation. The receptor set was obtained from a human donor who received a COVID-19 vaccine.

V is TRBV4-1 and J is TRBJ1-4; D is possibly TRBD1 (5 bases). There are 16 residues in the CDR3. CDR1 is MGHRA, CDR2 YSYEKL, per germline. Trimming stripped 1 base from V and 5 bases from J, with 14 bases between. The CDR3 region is CASSQVFETANEKLFF. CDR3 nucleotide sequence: TGCGCCAGCAGCCAAGTGTTTGAGACAGCGAATGAAAAACTGTTTTTT.

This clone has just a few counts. CDR3 DNA: TGTGCTAGTGGAGGGGATTCACGGAACACTGAAGCTTTCTTT. Translation: CASGGDSRNTEAFF. The J gene is TRBJ1-1, the V gene TRBV12-5; D possibly corresponds to TRBD1 (5 bases). Trimming stripped 6 bases from V and 1 base from J, with 12 bases between. Looked up from germline, CDR1 is LGHNT and CDR2 is FRNRAP. This CDR3 has 14 residues.

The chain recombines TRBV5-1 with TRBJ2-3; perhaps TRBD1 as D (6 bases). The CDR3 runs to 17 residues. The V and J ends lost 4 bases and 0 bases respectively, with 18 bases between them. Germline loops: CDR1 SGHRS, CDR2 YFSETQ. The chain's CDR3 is CASSLPISQGSTDTQYF. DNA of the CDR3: TGCGCCAGCAGCCTCCCCATTTCACAGGGCAGCACAGATACGCAGTATTTT.

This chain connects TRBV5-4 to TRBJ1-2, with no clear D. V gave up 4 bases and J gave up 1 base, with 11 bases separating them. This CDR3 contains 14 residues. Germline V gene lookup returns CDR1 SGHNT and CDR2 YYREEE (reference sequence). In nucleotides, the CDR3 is TGTGCCAGCAGCCCACAGTGGGGTAACTATGGCTACACCTTC. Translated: CASSPQWGNYGYTF.

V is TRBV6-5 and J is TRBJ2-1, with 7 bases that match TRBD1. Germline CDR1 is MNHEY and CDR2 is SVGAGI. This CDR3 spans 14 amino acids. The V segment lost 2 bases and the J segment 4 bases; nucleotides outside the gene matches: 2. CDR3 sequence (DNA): TGTGCCAGCAGTTACCACAGGGGTTACAATGAGCAGTTCTTC. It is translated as CASSYHRGYNEQFF.

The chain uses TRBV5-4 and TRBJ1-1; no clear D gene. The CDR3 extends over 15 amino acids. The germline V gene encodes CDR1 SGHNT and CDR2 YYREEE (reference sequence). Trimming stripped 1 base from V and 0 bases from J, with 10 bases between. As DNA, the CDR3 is TGTGCCAGCAGCTTGAAGGACGGCTTGAACACTGAAGCTTTCTTT. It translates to CASSLKDGLNTEAFF.

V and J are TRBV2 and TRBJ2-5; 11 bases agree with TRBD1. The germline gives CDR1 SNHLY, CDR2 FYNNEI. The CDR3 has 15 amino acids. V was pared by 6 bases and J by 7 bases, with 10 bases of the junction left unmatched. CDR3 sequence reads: CASRAGTGGFGTQYF. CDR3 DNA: TGTGCCAGCAGAGCCGGGACAGGGGGTTTCGGGACCCAGTACTTC.

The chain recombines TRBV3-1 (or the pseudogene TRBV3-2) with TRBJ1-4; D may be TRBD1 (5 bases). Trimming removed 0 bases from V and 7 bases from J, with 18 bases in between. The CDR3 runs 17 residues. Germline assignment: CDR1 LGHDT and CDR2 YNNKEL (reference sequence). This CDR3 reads CASSQDSSRVGSEKLFF. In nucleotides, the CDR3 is TGTGCCAGCAGCCAAGATTCGAGCAGGGTCGGGAGTGAAAAACTGTTTTTT.

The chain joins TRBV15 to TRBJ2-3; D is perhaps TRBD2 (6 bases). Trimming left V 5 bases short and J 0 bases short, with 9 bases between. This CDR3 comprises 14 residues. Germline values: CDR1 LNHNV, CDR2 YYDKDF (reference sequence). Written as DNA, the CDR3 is TGTGCCACCAGCGGCCGGGGGAGCACAGATACGCAGTATTTT. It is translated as CATSGRGSTDTQYF.

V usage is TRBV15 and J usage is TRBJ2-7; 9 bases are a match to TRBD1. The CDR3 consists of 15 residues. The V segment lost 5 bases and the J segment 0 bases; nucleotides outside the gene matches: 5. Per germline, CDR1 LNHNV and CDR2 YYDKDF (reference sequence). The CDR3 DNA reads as TGTGCCACCAGCCGGGGACAGGGTAGCTCCTACGAGCAGTACGTC. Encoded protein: CATSRGQGSSYEQYV.

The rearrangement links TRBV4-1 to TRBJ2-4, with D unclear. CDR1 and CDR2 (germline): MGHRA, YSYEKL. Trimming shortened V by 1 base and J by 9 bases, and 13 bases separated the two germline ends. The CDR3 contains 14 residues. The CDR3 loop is CASSQGSAFGIQYF. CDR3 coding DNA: TGCGCCAGCAGCCAAGGGTCGGCGTTCGGCATTCAGTACTTC.

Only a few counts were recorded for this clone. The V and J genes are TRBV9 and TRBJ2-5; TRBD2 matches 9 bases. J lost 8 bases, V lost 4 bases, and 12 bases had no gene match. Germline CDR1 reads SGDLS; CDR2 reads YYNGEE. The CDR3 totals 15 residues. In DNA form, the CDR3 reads TGTGCCAGCAGCTTTAGCGGGGGACTTACCAACACCCAGTACTTC. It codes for CASSFSGGLTNTQYF.

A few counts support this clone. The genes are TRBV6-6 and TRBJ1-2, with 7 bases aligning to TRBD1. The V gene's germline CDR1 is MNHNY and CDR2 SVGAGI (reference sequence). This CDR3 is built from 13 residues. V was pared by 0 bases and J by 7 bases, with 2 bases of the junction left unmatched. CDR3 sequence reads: CASSYSTGTGYTF. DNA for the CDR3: TGTGCCAGCAGTTACTCGACAGGGACTGGCTACACCTTC.

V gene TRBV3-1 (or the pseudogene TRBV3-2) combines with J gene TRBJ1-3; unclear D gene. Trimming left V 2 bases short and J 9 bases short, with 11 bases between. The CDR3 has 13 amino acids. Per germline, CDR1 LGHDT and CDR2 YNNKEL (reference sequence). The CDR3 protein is CASSQTPAGTIYF. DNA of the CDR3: TGTGCCAGCAGCCAAACCCCCGCGGGCACCATATATTTT.

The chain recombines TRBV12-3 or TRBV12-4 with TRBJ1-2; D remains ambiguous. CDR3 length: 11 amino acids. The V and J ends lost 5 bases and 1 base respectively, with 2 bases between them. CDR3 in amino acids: CASSGNYGYTF. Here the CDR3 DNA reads TGTGCCAGCAGTGGTAACTATGGCTACACCTTC.

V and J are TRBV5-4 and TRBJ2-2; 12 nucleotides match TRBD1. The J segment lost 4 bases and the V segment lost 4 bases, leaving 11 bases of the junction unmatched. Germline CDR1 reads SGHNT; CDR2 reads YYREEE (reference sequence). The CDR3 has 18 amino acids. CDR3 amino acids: CASSPDGGTGGTTGELFF. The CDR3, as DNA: TGTGCCAGCAGCCCGGATGGGGGGACAGGGGGCACCACCGGGGAGCTGTTTTTT.

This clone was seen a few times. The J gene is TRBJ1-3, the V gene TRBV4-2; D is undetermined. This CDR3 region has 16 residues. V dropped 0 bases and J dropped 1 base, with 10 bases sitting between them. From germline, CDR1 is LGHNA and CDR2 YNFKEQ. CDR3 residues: CASSQDERASGNTIYF. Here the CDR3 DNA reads TGTGCCAGCAGCCAAGATGAGAGGGCGTCTGGAAACACCATATATTTT.

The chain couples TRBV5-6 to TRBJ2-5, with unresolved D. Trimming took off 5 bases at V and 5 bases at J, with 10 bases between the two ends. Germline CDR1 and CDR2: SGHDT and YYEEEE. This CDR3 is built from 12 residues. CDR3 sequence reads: CASRSAWETQYF. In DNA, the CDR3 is TGTGCCAGCAGATCTGCATGGGAGACCCAGTACTTC. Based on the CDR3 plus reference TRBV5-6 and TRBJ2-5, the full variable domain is DAGVTQSPTHLIKTRGQQVTLRCSPKSGHDTVSWYQQALGQGPQFIFQYYEEEERQRGNFPDRFSGHQFPNYSSELNVNALLLGDSALYLCASRSAWETQYFGPGTRLLVL.

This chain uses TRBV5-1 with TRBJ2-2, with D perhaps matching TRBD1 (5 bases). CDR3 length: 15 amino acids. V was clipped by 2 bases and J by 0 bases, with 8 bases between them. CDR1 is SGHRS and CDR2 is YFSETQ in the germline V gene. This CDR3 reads CASSFGAANTGELFF. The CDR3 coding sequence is TGCGCCAGCAGCTTTGGGGCGGCGAACACCGGGGAGCTGTTTTTT.

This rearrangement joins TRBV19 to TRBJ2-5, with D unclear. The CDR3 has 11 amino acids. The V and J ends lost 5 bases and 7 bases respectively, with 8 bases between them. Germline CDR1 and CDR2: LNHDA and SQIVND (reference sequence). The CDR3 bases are TGTGCCAGTAGTTACAGTGGGACCCAGTACTTC. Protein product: CASSYSGTQYF.

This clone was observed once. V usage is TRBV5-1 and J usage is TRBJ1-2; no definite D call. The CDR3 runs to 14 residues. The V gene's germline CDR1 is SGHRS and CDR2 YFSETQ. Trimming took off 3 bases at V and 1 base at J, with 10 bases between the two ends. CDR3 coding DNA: TGCGCCAGCAGCTCGGAGGGATTTAACTATGGCTACACCTTC. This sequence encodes CASSSEGFNYGYTF. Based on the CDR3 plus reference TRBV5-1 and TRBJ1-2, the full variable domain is KAGVTQTPRYLIKTRGQQVTLSCSPISGHRSVSWYQQTPGQGLQFLFEYFSETQRNKGNFPGRFSGRQFSNSRSEMNVSTLELGDSALYLCASSSEGFNYGYTFGSGTRLTVV.

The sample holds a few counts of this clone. In DNA form, the CDR3 reads TGTGCCAGCAGCTTATTTGTGGGGTTCGGTAATTCACCCCTCCACTTT. Protein sequence: CASSLFVGFGNSPLHF. V usage is TRBV7-2 and J usage is TRBJ1-6; D is unresolved. Trimming pared 2 bases from V and 6 bases from J, leaving 14 bases between. The CDR3 has 16 amino acids. Germline CDR1 and CDR2: SGHTA and FQGNSA. Supplemented by reference TRBV7-2 and TRBJ1-6, the full variable domain reads GAGVSQSPSNKVTEKGKDVELRCDPISGHTALYWYRQSLGQGLEFLIYFQGNSAPDKSGLPSDRFSAERTGGSVSTLTIQRTQQEDSAVYLCASSLFVGFGNSPLHFGNGTRLTVT.

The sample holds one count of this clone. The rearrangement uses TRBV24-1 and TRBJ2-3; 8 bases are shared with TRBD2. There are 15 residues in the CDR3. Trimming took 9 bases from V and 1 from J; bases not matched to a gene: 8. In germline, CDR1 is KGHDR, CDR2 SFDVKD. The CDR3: CATSNGAGGTDTQYF. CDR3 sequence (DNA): TGTGCCACCTCAAACGGAGCGGGAGGCACAGATACGCAGTATTTT.

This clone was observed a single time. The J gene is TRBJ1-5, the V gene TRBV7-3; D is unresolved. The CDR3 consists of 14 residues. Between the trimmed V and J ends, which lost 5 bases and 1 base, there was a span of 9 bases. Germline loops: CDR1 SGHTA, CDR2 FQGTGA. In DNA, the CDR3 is TGTGCCAGCAGCCTGGACGGGAGCAATCAGCCCCAGCATTTT. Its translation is CASSLDGSNQPQHF. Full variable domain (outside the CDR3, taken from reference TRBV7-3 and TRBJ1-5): GAGVSQTPSNKVTEKGKYVELRCDPISGHTALYWYRQSLGQGPEFLIYFQGTGAADDSGLPNDRFFAVRPEGSVSTLKIQRTERGDSAVYLCASSLDGSNQPQHFGDGTRLSIL.

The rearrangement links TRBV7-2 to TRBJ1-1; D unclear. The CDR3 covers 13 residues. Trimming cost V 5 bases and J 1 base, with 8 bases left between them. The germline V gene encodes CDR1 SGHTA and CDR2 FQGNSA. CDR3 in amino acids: CASSLGRNTEAFF. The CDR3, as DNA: TGTGCCAGCAGCCTCGGGCGGAACACTGAAGCTTTCTTT.

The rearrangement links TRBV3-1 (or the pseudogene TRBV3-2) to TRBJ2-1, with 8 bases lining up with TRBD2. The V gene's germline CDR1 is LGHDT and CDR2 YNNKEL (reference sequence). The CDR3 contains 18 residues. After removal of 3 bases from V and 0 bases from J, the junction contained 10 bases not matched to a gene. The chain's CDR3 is CASSQGMTSADSYNEQFF. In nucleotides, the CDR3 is TGTGCCAGCAGCCAGGGTATGACTAGCGCAGACTCCTACAATGAGCAGTTCTTC.

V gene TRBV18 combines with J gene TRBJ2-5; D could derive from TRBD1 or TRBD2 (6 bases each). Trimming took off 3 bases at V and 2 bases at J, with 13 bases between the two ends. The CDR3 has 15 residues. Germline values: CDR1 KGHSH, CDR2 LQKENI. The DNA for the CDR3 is TGTGCCAGCTCACCCAAAGGGGGGAGTCAAGAGACCCAGTACTTC. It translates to CASSPKGGSQETQYF. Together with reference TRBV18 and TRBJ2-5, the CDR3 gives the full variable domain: NAGVMQNPRHLVRRRGQEARLRCSPMKGHSHVYWYRQLPEEGLKFMVYLQKENIIDESGMPKERFSAEFPKEGPSILRIQQVVRGDSAAYFCASSPKGGSQETQYFGPGTRLLVL.